This T cell receptor (beta chain) was documented in a study of blood T cell repertoires in COVID-19 (dated by TCRdb to about 2020). Describing the broader study: Samples from collaborators originated in the United States, Italy and Spain and spanned both the acute and convalescent phases of COVID-19. Subjects who had been exposed to COVID-19, were actively infected with it, or had recovered from it provided the deeply sampled blood TCRbeta repertoires that made up the dataset. The repertoires were made available in a free public database intended to serve as a resource for research on the immune response to SARS-CoV-2. Where available, HLA class I and class II types were obtained from metadata supplied by the sample provider rather than from assay-based typing. Samples were obtained from the ongoing ImmuneRACE study (first 160 participants) and from about 1,300 subjects provided by 6 global collaborators. Nearly every sample came with metadata listing a de-identified subject ID, COVID-19 status, age in years and sex. The material from the prospective study consisted of cDNA or gDNA derived from T cells, B-cell-depleted T cells, or PBMCs. The investigation overall reported the following: The quantity of clinical and demographic metadata differed by source and by participant and was supplied without curation.

Worth noting for this clone: Its antigen remains unidentified. There are no base qualities to consult, and no much larger clone falls within one base.

The trim is 2 bases for V and 4 bases for J, with a gap of 14 bases between the germline ends. Measured from the cysteine to the phenylalanine, the CDR3 is 15 residues long. CDR3 DNA is the only sequence kept; it has 45 bases, read in frame from the first base. CDR1 and CDR2 (SEHNR, FQNEAQ) derive from the germline V gene (reference sequence). Enrolling through a virtual design, the prospective study's participants ranged in age from roughly 18 to 89 years and lived across 20 to 30 United States geographic areas. In the prospective study, participants were assigned to cohorts based on the clinical history participants reported in a screening survey and a study questionnaire. Each participant in the prospective study had whole blood, serum and a nasopharyngeal or oropharyngeal swab collected by mobile phlebotomists. Participants in the prospective study had the option to provide additional blood draws and questionnaires over a roughly 2-month period. Blood samples from the prospective study were shipped frozen or at room temperature prior to DNA extraction.

TCRbeta CDR3 regions were amplified from genomic DNA by means of the immunoSEQ Assay, a bias-controlled multiplex PCR. Per the authors' processing: Nucleated cell counts per sample were estimated from amplification of reference gene primers within the assay. To quantify the absolute abundance of each unique TCRbeta CDR3 rearrangement, sequence reads were collapsed and filtered. For each sample, productive Simpson clonality was calculated as the square root of Simpson's diversity index over productive rearrangements. TCRdb took over this immuneACCESS table, retaining in-frame rearrangements with V and J assigned. Such tables are incomplete; in checked studies, under half of the missing clones stem from an unresolved V gene, and the remainder is unexplained. D and trimming come from the DNA, and the V and J calls and clone size come from that table. Present in this sample are 200,000 to 250,000 clones, about 90% of which were seen just once. Together, the top ten hold roughly 14% of the sample.

The chain is assembled from TRBV7-9 and TRBJ1-2, with the D gene uncertain. Source material: PBMCs or T cells enriched from blood (not recorded which). This clonotype was obtained from a woman between 50 and 59 years old with acute COVID-19. The nucleotide sequence is given as TGTGCCAGCAGCTTACCCCTAGTGACCACCTATGGCTACACCTTC. It encodes CASSLPLVTTYGYTF.